This T cell receptor (beta chain) was captured by sequencing in a study of CD8 T cells in ankylosing spondylitis. Notes on the study in general: Significant enrichment of disease-linked clones was reported in matched ankylosing spondylitis synovial fluid. Reports of some motif variants in reactive arthritis synovial fluid and blood predate this one. For ankylosing spondylitis blood, a TCR beta motif of seven to nine highly homologous variants appeared characteristic.

The table lists this clonotype with a few counts. The antigen is not known. The length of the CDR3 is 17 residues. In germline, CDR1 is LNHNV, CDR2 YYDKDF (reference sequence). Trimming at V came to 2 bases and at J to 4 bases, leaving 9 bases not matched to a gene. Quantitative 5'-RACE with molecular barcodes produced the TCR beta libraries. TCRdb used MiXCR to reprocess the 5' RACE reads, holding one entry per CDR3 protein. The repertoire consists of around 480,000 distinct CDR3 sequences, with under 20% occurring once and the leading ten covering 0.85% to 1.3%. The sequencing input was blood, either unsorted or a sorted T cell fraction (not recorded which). The sequence derives from a male donor with ankylosing spondylitis. V is TRBV15 and J is TRBJ2-3; 10 nucleotides line up with TRBD1. The CDR3 bases are TGTGCCACCAGCAGATACCGGACAGGGGGGAGCGCAGATACGCAGTATTTT. Translating it yields CATSRYRTGGSADTQYF.